The entry that follows covers one T cell receptor beta chain sequence. The J segment lost 1 base and the V segment lost 2 bases, leaving 4 bases of the junction unmatched. The length of the CDR3 is 15 residues. Germline V gene data show CDR1 as SEHNR and CDR2 as FQNEAQ (reference sequence). This sample was included in a study of blood T cell repertoires in COVID-19. Produced via immunoSEQ multiplex PCR; TCRdb's table is partial and in-frame only. The sample shows around 24,000 clones, 85% to 90% of them seen only once. The sample comprised peripheral blood. This clonotype was sampled from a man aged 65-85 years with COVID-19, enrolled during active disease. This sequence joins TRBV7-9 and TRBJ2-7, with TRBD2 identical over 8 bases. The CDR3 DNA follows: TGTGCCAGCAGCTTATCTGCGGGAGGTTCCTACGAGCAGTACTTC. It translates to CASSLSAGGSYEQYF.